These T cell receptor beta chains were read from a single sample in a study of long-term antiretroviral therapy in people with HIV. The data were produced by immunoSEQ multiplex PCR, yet TCRdb's version contains in-frame clones alone and is incomplete. Here the sample spans more than 15,000 clones, about three quarters being singletons. The input for sequencing was unsorted PBMCs, taken 2.9 years after starting antiretroviral therapy. The source of these receptors is a woman between 25 and 40 years old with HIV. Both conserved end residues are part of each CDR3. Each record gives: clone size, D gene, J gene, V gene, CDR3 protein, CDR3 DNA. The D gene is left open where the match is weak. Only part of the rows carry a size: once, few, many, or a class if the clone is expanded.

clone size: NA
D gene: NA
J gene: TRBJ1-1
V gene: TRBV19
CDR3 protein: CASSRKTMNTEAFF
CDR3 DNA: TGTGCCAGTAGTAGAAAGACCATGAACACTGAAGCTTTCTTT

clone size: NA
D gene: NA
J gene: TRBJ1-1
V gene: TRBV30
CDR3 protein: CASYSQGRTEAFF
CDR3 DNA: TGTGCCTCATACTCACAGGGTCGCACTGAAGCTTTCTTT

clone size: few
D gene: NA
J gene: TRBJ2-2
V gene: TRBV5-1
CDR3 protein: CASSLTGVNTGELFF
CDR3 DNA: TGCGCCAGCAGCTTGACAGGAGTGAACACCGGGGAGCTGTTTTTT

clone size: NA
D gene: NA
J gene: TRBJ2-4
V gene: TRBV7-9
CDR3 protein: CASSLIEGDIQYF
CDR3 DNA: TGTGCCAGCAGCTTAATTGAGGGTGACATTCAGTACTTC

clone size: once
D gene: TRBD2
J gene: TRBJ2-1
V gene: TRBV27
CDR3 protein: CASSSPTSSQREQFF
CDR3 DNA: TGTGCCAGCAGTTCACCGACTAGCTCCCAACGTGAGCAGTTCTTC

clone size: NA
D gene: NA
J gene: TRBJ1-4
V gene: TRBV11-2
CDR3 protein: CASSLALQAIGEKLFF
CDR3 DNA: TGTGCCAGCAGCTTAGCACTACAGGCGATAGGGGAAAAACTGTTTTTT

clone size: NA
D gene: NA
J gene: TRBJ1-2
V gene: TRBV4-1
CDR3 protein: CASSQEALTNYGYTF
CDR3 DNA: TGCGCCAGCAGCCAAGAGGCCCTGACGAACTATGGCTACACCTTC

clone size: NA
D gene: TRBD1
J gene: TRBJ1-2
V gene: TRBV18
CDR3 protein: CASETGGNGYTF
CDR3 DNA: TGTGCCAGCGAGACAGGGGGAAATGGCTACACCTTC

clone size: once
D gene: NA
J gene: TRBJ1-1
V gene: TRBV11-3
CDR3 protein: CASSSRTVNTEAFF
CDR3 DNA: TGTGCCAGCAGCTCCCGGACAGTGAACACTGAAGCTTTCTTT

clone size: NA
D gene: NA
J gene: TRBJ2-1
V gene: TRBV6-6
CDR3 protein: CASRVLSYNEQFF
CDR3 DNA: TGTGCCAGCAGGGTCCTTTCCTACAATGAGCAGTTCTTC

clone size: NA
D gene: NA
J gene: TRBJ2-7
V gene: TRBV6-5
CDR3 protein: CASRPRRALNEQYF
CDR3 DNA: TGTGCCAGCAGACCCCGGAGGGCGCTTAACGAGCAGTACTTC

clone size: NA
D gene: NA
J gene: TRBJ1-4
V gene: TRBV5-6
CDR3 protein: CASSSTTGWDNEKLFF
CDR3 DNA: TGTGCCAGCAGCTCAACCACAGGGTGGGATAATGAAAAACTGTTTTTT

clone size: NA
D gene: NA
J gene: TRBJ1-1
V gene: TRBV14
CDR3 protein: CASSQGIPGAAEAFF
CDR3 DNA: TGTGCCAGCAGCCAGGGAATTCCGGGGGCGGCTGAAGCTTTCTTT

clone size: NA
D gene: NA
J gene: TRBJ1-2
V gene: TRBV30
CDR3 protein: CAWSMKTGEGYTF
CDR3 DNA: TGTGCCTGGAGTATGAAGACAGGAGAAGGCTACACCTTC

clone size: NA
D gene: NA
J gene: TRBJ1-2
V gene: TRBV30
CDR3 protein: CAWSVKGHYGYTF
CDR3 DNA: TGTGCCTGGAGTGTAAAGGGGCACTATGGCTACACCTTC

clone size: NA
D gene: NA
J gene: TRBJ2-1
V gene: TRBV29-1
CDR3 protein: CSVVVTESYNEQFF
CDR3 DNA: TGCAGCGTTGTCGTGACAGAGTCATACAATGAGCAGTTCTTC

clone size: NA
D gene: TRBD1
J gene: TRBJ2-1
V gene: TRBV4-2
CDR3 protein: CASSPTGGNEQFF
CDR3 DNA: TGTGCCAGCAGCCCCACAGGGGGCAATGAGCAGTTCTTC

clone size: NA
D gene: NA
J gene: TRBJ2-5
V gene: TRBV4-1
CDR3 protein: CASSPGEETQYF
CDR3 DNA: TGCGCCAGCAGCCCGGGAGAAGAGACCCAGTACTTC

clone size: NA
D gene: TRBD1
J gene: TRBJ1-2
V gene: TRBV2
CDR3 protein: CASSLRPGTGPHGYTF
CDR3 DNA: TGTGCCAGCAGTCTTCGTCCCGGGACAGGGCCGCATGGCTACACCTTC

clone size: medium-sized
D gene: NA
J gene: TRBJ1-5
V gene: TRBV29-1
CDR3 protein: CSVENGEHQPQHF
CDR3 DNA: TGCAGCGTTGAAAATGGGGAGCATCAGCCCCAGCATTTT

clone size: NA
D gene: NA
J gene: TRBJ1-3
V gene: TRBV9
CDR3 protein: CASSGQGNTIYF
CDR3 DNA: TGTGCCAGCAGCGGACAAGGGAACACCATATATTTT

clone size: NA
D gene: TRBD2
J gene: TRBJ2-2
V gene: TRBV9
CDR3 protein: CASSVGSGGARTGELFF
CDR3 DNA: TGTGCCAGCAGCGTAGGTAGCGGGGGGGCCAGAACCGGGGAGCTGTTTTTT

clone size: NA
D gene: NA
J gene: TRBJ1-1
V gene: TRBV5-6
CDR3 protein: CASSLAPGRNTEAFF
CDR3 DNA: TGTGCCAGCAGCTTGGCACCGGGAAGGAACACTGAAGCTTTCTTT

clone size: NA
D gene: NA
J gene: TRBJ2-6
V gene: TRBV11-1
CDR3 protein: CASSQQTTSFSGANVLTF
CDR3 DNA: TGTGCCAGCAGCCAGCAAACCACCAGCTTCTCTGGGGCCAACGTCCTGACTTTC

clone size: NA
D gene: TRBD1
J gene: TRBJ1-2
V gene: TRBV11-2
CDR3 protein: CASSFPDRGQGHGYTF
CDR3 DNA: TGTGCCAGCAGCTTCCCCGACAGGGGGCAAGGTCATGGCTACACCTTC

clone size: NA
D gene: TRBD2
J gene: TRBJ2-5
V gene: TRBV30
CDR3 protein: CAWTRGGNQETQYF
CDR3 DNA: TGTGCCTGGACCCGGGGGGGGAACCAAGAGACCCAGTACTTC

clone size: NA
D gene: NA
J gene: TRBJ2-2
V gene: TRBV18
CDR3 protein: CASSPYQGRTGELFF
CDR3 DNA: TGTGCCAGCTCACCATATCAGGGAAGGACCGGGGAGCTGTTTTTT

clone size: NA
D gene: TRBD1
J gene: TRBJ1-2
V gene: TRBV9
CDR3 protein: CASSAQGASGYTF
CDR3 DNA: TGTGCCAGCAGCGCACAGGGGGCCTCTGGCTACACCTTC

clone size: NA
D gene: TRBD2
J gene: TRBJ2-2
V gene: TRBV7-9
CDR3 protein: CASSSLAGGLSLRPGELFF
CDR3 DNA: TGTGCCAGCAGCTCCTTAGCGGGGGGCCTCTCCTTGCGCCCCGGGGAGCTGTTTTTT

clone size: few
D gene: TRBD2
J gene: TRBJ2-1
V gene: TRBV27
CDR3 protein: CASSLGREGRGNEQFF
CDR3 DNA: TGTGCCAGCAGTTTGGGACGAGAAGGGCGGGGGAATGAGCAGTTCTTC

clone size: NA
D gene: NA
J gene: TRBJ2-5
V gene: TRBV10-1
CDR3 protein: CASKLWSVREGAQETQYF
CDR3 DNA: TGCGCCAGCAAATTGTGGTCTGTAAGGGAGGGGGCACAGGAGACCCAGTACTTC

clone size: once
D gene: TRBD1
J gene: TRBJ1-4
V gene: TRBV6-6
CDR3 protein: CASSLGRGLEKLFF
CDR3 DNA: TGTGCCAGCAGTCTGGGCAGGGGGCTTGAAAAACTGTTTTTT

clone size: NA
D gene: NA
J gene: TRBJ2-1
V gene: TRBV5-1
CDR3 protein: CASSLVENEQFF
CDR3 DNA: TGCGCCAGCAGCTTGGTAGAGAATGAGCAGTTCTTC

clone size: NA
D gene: NA
J gene: TRBJ2-2
V gene: TRBV5-1
CDR3 protein: CASSLVAATGELFF
CDR3 DNA: TGCGCCAGCAGCTTGGTTGCGGCCACCGGGGAGCTGTTTTTT

clone size: NA
D gene: NA
J gene: TRBJ2-7
V gene: TRBV20-1
CDR3 protein: CSARDVHEQYF
CDR3 DNA: TGCAGTGCTAGAGATGTCCACGAGCAGTACTTC

clone size: NA
D gene: NA
J gene: TRBJ2-1
V gene: TRBV18
CDR3 protein: CASSPPRELPYNEQFF
CDR3 DNA: TGTGCCAGCTCACCACCCAGGGAGTTACCCTACAATGAGCAGTTCTTC

clone size: NA
D gene: NA
J gene: TRBJ1-2
V gene: TRBV21-1
CDR3 protein: CASRTGRVWGYTF
CDR3 DNA: TGTGCCAGCAGGACAGGGCGGGTTTGGGGCTACACCTTC

clone size: NA
D gene: NA
J gene: TRBJ2-1
V gene: TRBV20-1
CDR3 protein: CSAWTTEQFF
CDR3 DNA: TGCAGTGCTTGGACCACTGAGCAGTTCTTC

clone size: NA
D gene: NA
J gene: TRBJ2-3
V gene: TRBV6-5
CDR3 protein: CASSPRSSTDTQYF
CDR3 DNA: TGTGCCAGCAGCCCAAGGTCTAGCACAGATACGCAGTATTTT

clone size: once
D gene: NA
J gene: TRBJ2-6
V gene: TRBV6-1
CDR3 protein: CASISGGSGANVLTF
CDR3 DNA: TGTGCCAGCATTAGTGGGGGCTCTGGGGCCAACGTCCTGACTTTC

clone size: few
D gene: NA
J gene: TRBJ1-3
V gene: TRBV6-6
CDR3 protein: CASSYTAGNTIYF
CDR3 DNA: TGTGCCAGCAGTTACACTGCTGGAAACACCATATATTTT

clone size: NA
D gene: TRBD1
J gene: TRBJ2-6
V gene: TRBV5-6
CDR3 protein: CASSRTGAGANVLTF
CDR3 DNA: TGTGCCAGCAGCCGGACAGGGGCTGGGGCCAACGTCCTGACTTTC

clone size: NA
D gene: TRBD2
J gene: TRBJ2-1
V gene: TRBV7-2
CDR3 protein: CASSLAGLVLYNEQFF
CDR3 DNA: TGTGCCAGCAGCTTAGCGGGACTAGTCCTATACAATGAGCAGTTCTTC

clone size: few
D gene: NA
J gene: TRBJ1-2
V gene: TRBV6-1
CDR3 protein: CASSEDGTDIYGYTF
CDR3 DNA: TGTGCCAGCAGTGAAGACGGGACGGACATCTATGGCTACACCTTC

clone size: NA
D gene: NA
J gene: TRBJ2-5
V gene: TRBV4-1
CDR3 protein: CASSPRSLETQYF
CDR3 DNA: TGCGCCAGCAGCCCTCGGTCACTGGAGACCCAGTACTTC

clone size: NA
D gene: TRBD1
J gene: TRBJ2-5
V gene: TRBV4-1
CDR3 protein: CASANGQGRETQYF
CDR3 DNA: TGCGCCAGCGCCAACGGACAGGGGAGAGAGACCCAGTACTTC

clone size: NA
D gene: NA
J gene: TRBJ1-4
V gene: TRBV5-4
CDR3 protein: CASSLSGGAATNEKLFF
CDR3 DNA: TGTGCCAGCAGCTTGTCCGGGGGTGCGGCGACTAATGAAAAACTGTTTTTT

clone size: NA
D gene: TRBD1
J gene: TRBJ1-2
V gene: TRBV27
CDR3 protein: CASSSSTGEGANYGYTF
CDR3 DNA: TGTGCCAGCAGTTCTTCCACAGGGGAGGGAGCTAACTATGGCTACACCTTC

clone size: NA
D gene: TRBD1
J gene: TRBJ1-5
V gene: TRBV6-1
CDR3 protein: CASREGTGADNSNQPQHF
CDR3 DNA: TGTGCCAGCAGGGAAGGGACAGGCGCAGATAATAGCAATCAGCCCCAGCATTTT

clone size: NA
D gene: NA
J gene: TRBJ2-5
V gene: TRBV27
CDR3 protein: CASSRAGKETQYF
CDR3 DNA: TGTGCCAGCAGTAGGGCAGGGAAAGAGACCCAGTACTTC

clone size: NA
D gene: NA
J gene: TRBJ1-5
V gene: TRBV2
CDR3 protein: CASSGDIQPQHF
CDR3 DNA: TGTGCCAGCAGTGGAGATATTCAGCCCCAGCATTTT

clone size: NA
D gene: NA
J gene: TRBJ1-3
V gene: TRBV7-2
CDR3 protein: CASSQETLRTFENTIYF
CDR3 DNA: TGTGCCAGCAGCCAAGAAACGTTGAGGACGTTCGAGAACACCATATATTTT

clone size: NA
D gene: NA
J gene: TRBJ1-4
V gene: TRBV30
CDR3 protein: CATHRNINEKLFF
CDR3 DNA: TGTGCCACCCACAGGAACATTAATGAAAAACTGTTTTTT

clone size: NA
D gene: NA
J gene: TRBJ1-1
V gene: TRBV27
CDR3 protein: CASSLGSSDTEAFF
CDR3 DNA: TGTGCCAGCAGTTTGGGAAGTAGTGACACTGAAGCTTTCTTT

clone size: NA
D gene: NA
J gene: TRBJ1-2
V gene: TRBV19
CDR3 protein: CASSIGHSRVVRDGYTF
CDR3 DNA: TGTGCCAGTAGTATAGGACACTCCAGGGTCGTACGGGATGGCTACACCTTC

clone size: NA
D gene: NA
J gene: TRBJ1-1
V gene: TRBV11-2
CDR3 protein: CASSLERGTEAFF
CDR3 DNA: TGTGCCAGCAGCTTAGAACGGGGCACTGAAGCTTTCTTT

clone size: NA
D gene: NA
J gene: TRBJ1-2
V gene: TRBV27
CDR3 protein: CASSKRDGVVRGYTF
CDR3 DNA: TGTGCCAGCAGTAAAAGGGACGGGGTGGTGCGTGGCTACACCTTC